This TCR beta chain is from a study of CD8 T cells in Susac syndrome. Germline loops: CDR1 LGHDT, CDR2 YNNKEL (reference sequence). This CDR3 is 15 amino acids long. V lost 4 bases and J lost 3; bases outside the gene matches: 6. Random hexamers were used to reverse transcribe roughly 0.5 to 1 ug of RNA. MiXCR, run by TCRdb on the immunoSEQ multiplex PCR reads, gives a single entry per CDR3 protein. The profile shows roughly 400,000 distinct CDR3 sequences, 75% to 90% of them singletons. The V and J genes are TRBV3-1 and TRBJ1-5, with 7 bases aligning to TRBD1. Sequencing was performed on CD8+ T cells from PBMCs. The origin of this receptor is a human donor with multiple sclerosis. CDR3 sequence: CASSPGQDLNQPQHF. In nucleotides, the CDR3 is TGTGCCAGCAGCCCTGGACAGGATCTCAATCAGCCCCAGCATTTT.